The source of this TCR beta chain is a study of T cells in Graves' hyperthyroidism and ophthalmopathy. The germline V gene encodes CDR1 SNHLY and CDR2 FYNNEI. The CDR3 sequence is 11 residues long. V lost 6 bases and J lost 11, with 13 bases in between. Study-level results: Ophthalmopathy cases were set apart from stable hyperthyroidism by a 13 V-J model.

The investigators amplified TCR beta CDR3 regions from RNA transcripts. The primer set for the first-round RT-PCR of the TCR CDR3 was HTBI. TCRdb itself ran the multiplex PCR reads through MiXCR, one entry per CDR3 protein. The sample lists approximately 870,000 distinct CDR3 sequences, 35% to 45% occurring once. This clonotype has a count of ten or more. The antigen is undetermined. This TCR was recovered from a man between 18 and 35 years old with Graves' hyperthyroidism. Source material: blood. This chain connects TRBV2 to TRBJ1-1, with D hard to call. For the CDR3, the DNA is TGTGCCAGCAGCCCCCTTTTCCGTGCTTTCTTT. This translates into CASSPLFRAFF.